This TCR beta chain is from a study of blood T cell repertoires in COVID-19. The wider study: Collection of acute and convalescent COVID-19 samples took place in the United States, Italy and Spain. Sources were T cells, B-cell-depleted T cells, or PBMCs; the material itself was cDNA or gDNA.

Germline lookup yields CDR1 SGHNT and CDR2 YYREEE (reference sequence). CDR3 length equals 14 residues. V was clipped by 5 bases and J by 2 bases; unmatched bases: 6. Original methodology: Counts of nucleated cells, estimated from reference gene primer amplification, were obtained. Sequencing used immunoSEQ multiplex PCR; TCRdb keeps in-frame clones, though not all of them. V and J calls plus clone size are reproduced from that table; the DNA served to infer D and trimming. Counted here are roughly 230,000 clones, 65% to 85% occurring once; the ten biggest clones make up approximately 7.9%. The source is a woman of 80 years or more with acute or convalescent COVID-19. Sequencing was performed on peripheral blood. The chain joins TRBV5-4 to TRBJ2-5, with TRBD2 matching 7 bases. The CDR3 DNA sequence: TGTGCCAGCAGGGGGACTACTAGGCAAGAGACCCAGTACTTC. It encodes CASRGTTRQETQYF.